This note documents a single TCR beta chain sequence. The junction departs from germline at one end; a sequencing error may be responsible. This table comes from immunoSEQ multiplex PCR, and its TCRdb copy is limited to in-frame clones, with some not included. The repertoire holds 70,000 to 90,000 clones, with roughly 89% as singletons. This CDR3 has 13 amino acids. Per germline, CDR1 SSHAT and CDR2 FNYEAQ (reference sequence). This sample was taken from a study of OX40 agonist ivuxolimab in advanced cancers. The chain links TRBV7-7 to TRBJ1-5, with D unresolved. The sequence was collected from an adult with an advanced solid tumor such as melanoma, head and neck, liver or kidney cancer. The sequences come from CD4+ or CD8+ T cells sorted from blood, collected in a trial of the OX40 agonist ivuxolimab. The CDR3 DNA reads as TGTGCTAGCAGCTTAGGAGTTAATCAGCCCCAGCATTTT. Amino acids: CASSLGVNQPQHF.